Below, 8 T cell receptor beta chains from the same sample are listed, as sequenced in a study of T cell repertoires in cytomegalovirus infection. These TCRs are of unknown antigen specificity. TCRdb reprocessed the reads with MiXCR, giving one entry per CDR3 protein. This sample has about 350,000 distinct CDR3 sequences, with approximately 30% found just once. The material was cultured PBMCs, obtained from culture after CMV antigen stimulation. These receptors all stem from a human donor in good health (CMV status not recorded). Some clones in this sample may be carry-over from other donors' samples.

V and J are TRBV5-6 and TRBJ2-1; TRBD1 agrees at 7 bases. In germline, CDR1 is SGHDT, CDR2 YYEEEE. This CDR3 has 15 residues. The V and J ends lost 0 bases and 2 bases, in that order; junction bases with no gene match: 2. The CDR3 reads CASSLVGGPYNEQFF. The CDR3 bases are TGTGCCAGCAGCTTGGTAGGGGGCCCCTACAATGAGCAGTTCTTC. Filled out from reference TRBV5-6 and TRBJ2-1, the complete variable domain reads DAGVTQSPTHLIKTRGQQVTLRCSPKSGHDTVSWYQQALGQGPQFIFQYYEEEERQRGNFPDRFSGHQFPNYSSELNVNALLLGDSALYLCASSLVGGPYNEQFFGPGTRLTVL.

The rearrangement uses TRBV27 and TRBJ2-5; D unclear. V was shortened by 2 bases and J by 5 bases, with 12 bases between the two germline ends. The CDR3 is made up of 14 amino acids. Per germline, CDR1 MNHEY and CDR2 SMNVEV (reference sequence). For the CDR3, the DNA is TGTGCCAGCAGTTTACTGAACAGCCTCGAGACCCAGTACTTC. The encoded protein is CASSLLNSLETQYF.

The table lists this clonotype with a few counts. V is TRBV29-1 and J is TRBJ1-1, with a tentative D call TRBD1 (5 bases). CDR1 is SQVTM and CDR2 is ANQGSEA in the germline V gene. V gave up 2 bases and J gave up 4 bases, with 17 bases separating them. The CDR3 is made up of 15 amino acids. CDR3 DNA: TGCAGCGTTGAAAGTTACGGGGGGAGCCTCACTGAAGCTTTCTTT. It yields the protein CSVESYGGSLTEAFF. Using reference TRBV29-1 and TRBJ1-1 for the parts outside the CDR3, the full variable domain is SAVISQKPSRDICQRGTSLTIQCQVDSQVTMMFWYRQQPGQSLTLIATANQGSEATYESGFVIDKFPISRPNLTFSTLTVSNMSPEDSSIYLCSVESYGGSLTEAFFGQGTRLTVV.

The V and J genes are TRBV12-3 or TRBV12-4 and TRBJ2-1, with D maybe TRBD2 (5 bases). V lost 7 bases and J 7 bases, leaving 20 bases between the germline ends. The CDR3 sequence is 15 residues long. DNA for the CDR3: TGTGCCAGCACTCCAGTCCCGGGAACGATAAATGAGCAGTTCTTC. Translating gives CASTPVPGTINEQFF.

This clonotype was recorded at least ten times. The chain joins TRBV7-8 to TRBJ2-2, with no clear D. This CDR3 region has 14 residues. Trimming pared 5 bases from V and 4 bases from J, leaving 11 bases between. Germline CDR1 and CDR2: SGHVS and FQNEAQ. The CDR3 sequence is CASSPLLGTGELFF. In DNA, the CDR3 is TGTGCCAGCAGCCCCTTACTGGGCACCGGGGAGCTGTTTTTT.

The rearrangement joins TRBV11-3 to TRBJ1-2, with a weak D call TRBD1 (5 bases). The CDR3 spans 13 residues. V lost 5 bases and J lost 5, with 12 bases in between. The germline V gene has CDR1 SGHNT and CDR2 YENEEA. The CDR3 reads CASSPSPGYGYTF. The DNA for the CDR3 is TGTGCCAGCAGCCCGAGTCCAGGGTATGGCTACACCTTC.

The rearrangement joins TRBV28 to TRBJ2-7; TRBD1 is a possible D gene (6 bases). This CDR3 has 15 amino acids. Trimming shortened V by 4 bases and J by 0 bases, and 13 bases separated the two germline ends. Germline assignment: CDR1 MDHEN and CDR2 SYDVKM. DNA of the CDR3: TGTGCCAGCAGTTCCCCCGGGACAAGCTCCTACGAGCAGTACTTC. This sequence encodes CASSSPGTSSYEQYF.

The rearrangement uses TRBV5-4 and TRBJ2-5; TRBD2 matches at 14 bases. The V gene's germline CDR1 is SGHNT and CDR2 YYREEE (reference sequence). The ends lost 6 bases at V and 0 bases at J; junction bases unmatched: 10. This CDR3 comprises 18 residues. The CDR3 sequence is CASTAGTSGRRYQETQYF. The CDR3 DNA follows: TGTGCCAGCACTGCTGGGACTAGCGGGAGACGGTACCAAGAGACCCAGTACTTC.